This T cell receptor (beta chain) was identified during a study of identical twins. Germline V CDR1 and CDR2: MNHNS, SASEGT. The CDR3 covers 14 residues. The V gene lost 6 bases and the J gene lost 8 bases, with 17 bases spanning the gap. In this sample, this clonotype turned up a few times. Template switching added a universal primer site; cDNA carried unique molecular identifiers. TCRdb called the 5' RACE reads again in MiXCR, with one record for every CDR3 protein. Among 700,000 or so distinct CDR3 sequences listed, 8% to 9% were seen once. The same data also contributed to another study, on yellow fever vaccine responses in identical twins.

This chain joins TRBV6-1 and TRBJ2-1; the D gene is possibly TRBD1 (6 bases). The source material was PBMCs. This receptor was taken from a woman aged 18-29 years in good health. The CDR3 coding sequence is TGTGCCAGCAGCTCTACCTGGACAGCGGATGAGCAGTTCTTC. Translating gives CASSSTWTADEQFF.